This T cell receptor (beta chain) derives from a study of T cells in tumors after PD-1 blockade. Study-wide background: Either cemiplimab 350 mg every 2 weeks or pembrolizumab 200 mg every 3 weeks was given. Some patients also took daily vismodegib 150 mg during anti-PD-1 treatment. General study findings and limits: Approximately 41% of tumor TCR clonotypes were also found in blood.

Clones were read by immunoSEQ multiplex PCR, and TCRdb kept only the in-frame ones, dropping some. The data contain about 20,000 clones, around 78% of them singletons. Input was roughly 616 ng to 6,500 ng of genomic DNA from tumor or blood. Turning to this clone: What it binds is not known.

With 3 bases removed from V and 0 bases from J, the gap between germline ends came to 9 bases. Germline lookup yields CDR1 SGHNT and CDR2 YENEEA. The CDR3 spans 15 residues. The sequence came from a human donor with basal cell carcinoma. Sequenced here: PBMCs, sampled before anti-PD-1 treatment. This chain links TRBV11-3 with TRBJ2-1; no reliable D call. The CDR3 sequence is CASSFSRSSYNEQFF. The CDR3 DNA sequence: TGTGCCAGCAGCTTCAGCCGGAGCTCCTACAATGAGCAGTTCTTC.